This T cell receptor beta chain was found in a study of blood T cell repertoires in COVID-19. On the study more broadly: Italy, Spain and the United States were the sources of the convalescent and acute COVID-19 samples. PBMCs, B-cell-depleted T cells, or T cells were the source of the cDNA or gDNA that made up the material.

Germline V gene lookup returns CDR1 MNHEY and CDR2 SMNVEV (reference sequence). The CDR3 has 15 amino acids. The V segment lost 4 bases and the J segment 5 bases; nucleotides outside the gene matches: 7. This clone was recorded a few times. Original data processing: Reference gene primer amplification in the assay estimated nucleated cell counts. TCRdb keeps only in-frame clones here, not all; method: immunoSEQ multiplex PCR. The V and J calls and the clone size are those of that table, but D and trimming were determined from the DNA. The sample has approximately 170,000 clones; roughly 77% are singletons.

This receptor was identified in a human donor in a cohort sampled during active COVID-19. Source material: peripheral blood. The genes are TRBV27 and TRBJ2-3; 9 nucleotides align to TRBD2. Here the CDR3 DNA reads TGTGCCAGCAGTTCTGTAGCGGGAGTTGTAGATACGCAGTATTTT. Translation: CASSSVAGVVDTQYF.